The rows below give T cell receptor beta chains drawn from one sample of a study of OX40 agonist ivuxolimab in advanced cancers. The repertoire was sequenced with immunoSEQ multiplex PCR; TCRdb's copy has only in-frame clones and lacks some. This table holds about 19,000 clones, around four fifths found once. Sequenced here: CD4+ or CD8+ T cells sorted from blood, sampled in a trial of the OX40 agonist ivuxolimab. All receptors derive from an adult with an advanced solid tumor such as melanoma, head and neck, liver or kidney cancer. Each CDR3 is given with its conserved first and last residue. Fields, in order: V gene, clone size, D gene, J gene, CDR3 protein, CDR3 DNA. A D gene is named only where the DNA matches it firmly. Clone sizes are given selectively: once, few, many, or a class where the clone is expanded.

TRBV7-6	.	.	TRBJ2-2	CASRLLRETGELFF	TGTGCCAGCAGACTCCTCCGGGAGACCGGGGAGCTGTTTTTT
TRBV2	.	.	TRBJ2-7	CASSLGDASYEQYF	TGTGCCAGCAGTTTAGGGGACGCATCCTACGAGCAGTACTTC
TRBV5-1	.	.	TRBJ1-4	CASSLYPDRAEKLFF	TGCGCCAGCAGCTTGTATCCGGACAGAGCCGAAAAACTGTTTTTT
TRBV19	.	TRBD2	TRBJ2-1	CASSFGTSGNYEQFF	TGTGCCAGTAGTTTCGGGACTAGCGGGAACTATGAGCAGTTCTTC
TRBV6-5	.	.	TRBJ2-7	CASSYRTGWATYEQYF	TGTGCCAGCAGTTACCGAACCGGTTGGGCTACCTACGAGCAGTACTTC
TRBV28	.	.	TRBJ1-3	CASSRAGDSGNTIYF	TGTGCCAGCAGTAGAGCAGGGGACTCTGGAAACACCATATATTTT
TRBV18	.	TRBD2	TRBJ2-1	CASSQKSGRGSYNEQFF	TGTGCCAGCTCCCAGAAGAGCGGGAGAGGGTCCTACAATGAGCAGTTCTTC
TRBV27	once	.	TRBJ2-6	CASSLAGANVLTF	TGTGCCAGCAGTTTAGCTGGGGCCAACGTCCTGACTTTC
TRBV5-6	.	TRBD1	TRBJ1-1	CASSRDRGPNTEAFF	TGTGCCAGCAGCCGGGACAGGGGTCCGAACACTGAAGCTTTCTTT
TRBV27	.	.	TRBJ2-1	CASSFLTSSSEQFF	TGTGCCAGCAGTTTCTTGACTAGTTCGTCTGAGCAGTTCTTC
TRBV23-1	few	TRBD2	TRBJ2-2	CASALAEANTGELFF	TGCGCCAGCGCGCTAGCGGAAGCGAACACCGGGGAGCTGTTTTTT
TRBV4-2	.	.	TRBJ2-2	CASSQEVQPTGELFF	TGTGCCAGCAGCCAAGAAGTCCAACCGACCGGGGAGCTGTTTTTT
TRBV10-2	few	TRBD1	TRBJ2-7	CASSAGQASYEQYF	TGCGCCAGCAGCGCGGGACAGGCTTCCTACGAGCAGTACTTC
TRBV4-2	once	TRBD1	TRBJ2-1	CASSPPPGQGDAEQFF	TGTGCCAGCAGCCCCCCCCCGGGACAGGGTGATGCTGAGCAGTTCTTC
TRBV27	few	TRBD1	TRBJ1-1	CASSPGDRVNEAFF	TGTGCCAGCAGTCCAGGTGACAGGGTTAATGAAGCTTTCTTT
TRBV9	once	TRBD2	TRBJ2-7	CASGPSGNYEQYF	TGTGCCAGCGGACCTAGCGGTAACTACGAGCAGTACTTC
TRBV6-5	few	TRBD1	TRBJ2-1	CASSYTGTGLNEQFF	TGTGCCAGCAGTTACACCGGGACAGGGTTGAATGAGCAGTTCTTC
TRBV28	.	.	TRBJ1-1	CASSFPGANTEAFF	TGTGCCAGCAGTTTCCCAGGGGCGAACACTGAAGCTTTCTTT
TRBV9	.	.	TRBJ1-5	CASSVAPDNQPQHF	TGTGCCAGCAGCGTAGCTCCGGACAATCAGCCCCAGCATTTT
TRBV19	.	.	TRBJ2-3	CASSGGLNTDTQYF	TGTGCCAGTAGTGGTGGACTGAACACAGATACGCAGTATTTT
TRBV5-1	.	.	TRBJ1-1	CASSLGANEAFF	TGCGCCAGCAGCTTGGGGGCAAATGAAGCTTTCTTT
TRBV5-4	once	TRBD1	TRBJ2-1	CASSPPGQGAYNEQFF	TGTGCCAGCAGCCCTCCGGGACAGGGGGCCTACAATGAGCAGTTCTTC
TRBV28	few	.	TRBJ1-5	CASSFTPGLNQPQHF	TGTGCCAGCAGTTTCACCCCGGGGCTGAATCAGCCCCAGCATTTT
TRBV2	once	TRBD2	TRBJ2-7	CASSELAGLYEQYF	TGTGCCAGCAGTGAACTAGCGGGGCTCTACGAGCAGTACTTC
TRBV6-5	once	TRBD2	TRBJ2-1	CASSYGTSGGAFEQFF	TGTGCCAGCAGTTACGGGACTAGCGGGGGGGCTTTTGAGCAGTTCTTC
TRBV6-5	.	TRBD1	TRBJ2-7	CASSYSTGGAQQYF	TGTGCCAGCAGTTACTCGACAGGGGGCGCCCAGCAGTACTTC
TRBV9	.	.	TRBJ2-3	CASSVAEGNTQYF	TGTGCCAGCAGCGTAGCTGAGGGCAATACGCAGTATTTT
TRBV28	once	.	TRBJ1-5	CASSLGRVDQPQHF	TGTGCCAGCAGTTTAGGAAGGGTCGATCAGCCCCAGCATTTT
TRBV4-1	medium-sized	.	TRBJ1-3	CASSQGLNTIYF	TGCGCCAGCAGCCAAGGGTTAAACACCATATATTTT
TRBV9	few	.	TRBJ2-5	CASSVAGGTPIYF	.
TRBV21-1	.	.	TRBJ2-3	CASTRPGVIDTQYF	TGTGCCAGCACCCGGCCCGGGGTGATAGATACGCAGTATTTT
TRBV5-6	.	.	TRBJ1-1	CASSLTVNTEAFF	TGTGCCAGCAGTTTGACAGTGAACACTGAAGCTTTCTTT
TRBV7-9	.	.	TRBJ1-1	CASTLVAEAFF	TGTGCCAGCACCCTCGTCGCTGAAGCTTTCTTT
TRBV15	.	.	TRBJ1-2	CATSRDLSLANYGYTF	TGTGCCACCAGCAGAGATTTATCTCTAGCTAACTATGGCTACACCTTC
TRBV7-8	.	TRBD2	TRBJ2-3	CAVGASGGTDTQYF	TGTGCCGTAGGGGCTAGCGGGGGGACAGATACGCAGTATTTT
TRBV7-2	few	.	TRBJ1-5	CASSLSDDPQPQHF	TGTGCCAGCAGCTTATCGGACGATCCTCAGCCCCAGCATTTT
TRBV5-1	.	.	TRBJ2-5	CASSPGQETQYF	TGCGCCAGCAGCCCAGGACAAGAGACCCAGTACTTC
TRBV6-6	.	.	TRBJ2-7	CASSQAGDGNYEQYF	TGTGCCAGCAGCCAAGCCGGGGACGGAAACTACGAGCAGTACTTC
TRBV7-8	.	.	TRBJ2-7	CASSLSAGNSYEQYF	TGTGCCAGCAGCTTATCTGCCGGGAACTCCTACGAGCAGTACTTC
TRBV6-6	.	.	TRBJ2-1	CASGKTSYNEQFF	TGTGCCAGCGGCAAAACCTCCTACAATGAGCAGTTCTTC
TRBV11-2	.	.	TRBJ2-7	CASSRFSHEQYF	TGTGCCAGCAGCCGTTTTAGCCACGAGCAGTACTTC
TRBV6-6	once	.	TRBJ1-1	CASSYSKRATEAFF	TGTGCCAGCAGTTACTCGAAGAGGGCCACTGAAGCTTTCTTT
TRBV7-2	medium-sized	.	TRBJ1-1	CASSSRLGAFF	TGTGCCAGCAGCTCGAGGCTGGGAGCTTTCTTT
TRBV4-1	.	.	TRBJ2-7	CASSQDYGVSYEQYF	TGCGCCAGCAGCCAAGATTACGGGGTCTCCTACGAGCAGTACTTC
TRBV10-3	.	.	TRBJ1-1	CAISEYTGNTEAFF	TGTGCCATCAGTGAGTACACAGGGAACACTGAAGCTTTCTTT
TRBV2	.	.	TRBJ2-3	CAITPGRTVVSDTQYF	TGTGCCATCACACCGGGACGCACGGTGGTTTCTGATACGCAGTATTTT
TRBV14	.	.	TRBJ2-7	CASSQEPKHLYEQYF	TGTGCCAGCAGCCAAGAGCCGAAACACCTCTACGAGCAGTACTTC
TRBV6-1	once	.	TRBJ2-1	CASIGSLYNEQFF	TGTGCCAGTATAGGCAGTCTCTACAATGAGCAGTTCTTC
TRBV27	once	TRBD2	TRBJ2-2	CASSRGASGRWMNTGELFF	TGTGCCAGCAGTCGGGGCGCTAGCGGGAGATGGATGAACACCGGGGAGCTGTTTTTT
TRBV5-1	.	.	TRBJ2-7	CASSLVGPTYEQYF	TGCGCCAGCAGCTTGGTTGGTCCGACCTACGAGCAGTACTTC
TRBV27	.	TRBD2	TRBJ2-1	CASSLAGGSYNEQFF	TGTGCCAGCAGTTTAGCGGGGGGGTCCTACAATGAGCAGTTCTTC
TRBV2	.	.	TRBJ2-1	CASSGWAGGGNNEQFF	TGTGCCAGCAGTGGATGGGCAGGGGGAGGAAACAATGAGCAGTTCTTC
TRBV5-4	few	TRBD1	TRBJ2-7	CASSLESGQGWYEQYF	TGTGCCAGCAGCTTGGAATCCGGACAGGGATGGTACGAGCAGTACTTC
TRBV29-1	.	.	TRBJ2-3	CSVFTDAQYF	TGCAGCGTGTTCACAGATGCGCAGTATTTT
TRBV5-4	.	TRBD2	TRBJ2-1	CASSNGLAGNEQFF	TGCGCCAGCAGCAACGGACTAGCTGGCAATGAGCAGTTCTTC
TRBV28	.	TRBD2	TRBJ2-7	CASSWSSGSFEQYF	TGTGCCAGCAGTTGGTCTAGCGGGAGCTTTGAGCAGTACTTC
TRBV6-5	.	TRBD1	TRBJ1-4	CASSMGTANEKLFF	TGTGCCAGCAGTATGGGGACAGCTAATGAAAAACTGTTTTTT
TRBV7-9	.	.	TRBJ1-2	CASSFVRIHGYTF	TGTGCCAGCAGCTTCGTTAGAATCCATGGCTACACCTTC